These 18 T cell receptor beta chains originate from one sample sequenced in a study of B cell selection in AIRE deficiency (dated by TCRdb to about 2019). The library was obtained by the immunoSEQ multiplex PCR assay. TCRdb mirrors the immuneACCESS table, restricted to in-frame sequences. Some clones are absent from its copies; in checked studies, under half trace to an unresolved V gene, and the reason for the others is unknown. For this sample there are some 25,000 clones; approximately 96% appear just once. The ten largest clonotypes hold around 0.17% of the sample. Conventional CD4 T cells were sorted as CD4+CD127+ cells. The specimen was CD4+CD127+ conventional T cells sorted from PBMCs. These receptors were collected from a human donor in good health.

This clone was seen just once. The chain uses TRBV5-1 and TRBJ1-6, with TRBD1 matching over 7 bases. In germline, CDR1 is SGHRS, CDR2 YFSETQ. CDR3 size: 16 residues. V lost 5 bases and J lost 10; bases outside the gene matches: 15. The CDR3 loop reads CASRSGSGTDGSPLHF. The CDR3 DNA is TGCGCCAGCAGATCTGGTTCCGGGACAGATGGGTCACCCCTCCACTTT.

V is TRBV7-2 and J is TRBJ1-2; D unresolved. The CDR3 runs to 14 residues. Trimming stripped 5 bases from V and 8 bases from J, with 18 bases between. From germline, CDR1 is SGHTA and CDR2 FQGNSA. CDR3 in DNA: TGTGCCAGCAGCCCTGACTCAACGGCGGGCGGCTACACCTTC. Translation: CASSPDSTAGGYTF.

This rearrangement joins TRBV25-1 to TRBJ1-2; D perhaps matches TRBD1 (6 bases). Trimming took 3 bases from V and 0 from J, leaving 11 bases between them. Germline V lookup: CDR1 MGHDK, CDR2 SYGVNS. This CDR3 has 15 amino acids. Written as DNA, the CDR3 is TGTGCCAGCAGTGATTTGGGGGGCGCTAACTATGGCTACACCTTC. As protein: CASSDLGGANYGYTF.

The rearrangement links TRBV27 to TRBJ2-3; D gene ambiguous. This CDR3 has 14 amino acids. Trimming cost V 3 bases and J 0 bases, with 7 bases left between them. Germline-derived CDR1 and CDR2 are MNHEY and SMNVEV (reference sequence). The CDR3 coding sequence is TGTGCCAGCAGTTTTGGTCTTAGCACAGATACGCAGTATTTT. It specifies CASSFGLSTDTQYF.

This chain joins TRBV12-5 and TRBJ2-2; no firm D call. Germline values: CDR1 LGHNT, CDR2 FRNRAP. This CDR3 comprises 12 residues. Trimming took off 6 bases at V and 3 bases at J, with 5 bases between the two ends. The CDR3 bases are TGTGCTAGTGGCGTGGACACCGGGGAGCTGTTTTTT. It specifies CASGVDTGELFF.

This chain joins TRBV27 and TRBJ1-5; TRBD1 agrees at 10 bases. The V gene end was trimmed by 6 bases and the J gene end by 7 bases; junction bases not matched to a gene: 9. Germline CDR1 MNHEY, CDR2 SMNVEV (reference sequence). The length of the CDR3 is 15 residues. CDR3 nucleotides: TGTGCCAGCAGCTTCGGACAGGGGGACAACCAGCCCCAGCATTTT. It translates to CASSFGQGDNQPQHF.

The V gene is TRBV21-1, the J gene TRBJ2-3; whether TRBD1, the table's D call, matches the DNA was not checked. TRBV21-1 is a recognized pseudogene. CDR3 size: 15 residues. The CDR3 region has the DNA TGTGCCAGCAGCGCGACAGGGGGCCAGGCAGATACGCAGTATTTT. This translates into CASSATGGQADTQYF.

The chain uses TRBV7-2 and TRBJ1-2; D not certain. The V end lost 7 bases, the J end lost 6 bases, and 15 bases lay between the germline ends. The germline V gene has CDR1 SGHTA and CDR2 FQGNSA. The CDR3 is 13 residues long. The DNA for the CDR3 is TGTGCCAGCACTGACTACTTGACTGATGGCTACACCTTC. Protein: CASTDYLTDGYTF.

This CDR3 reads CASSDGTIANEQFF. The CDR3 nucleotides read TGCGCCAGCAGTGACGGGACTATCGCGAATGAGCAGTTCTTC. The genes are TRBV10-1 and TRBJ2-1; 7 bases agree with TRBD2. From germline, CDR1 is WNHNN and CDR2 SYGVQD (reference sequence). Trimming at V came to 3 bases and at J to 7 bases, leaving 6 bases not matched to a gene. The length of the CDR3 is 14 residues.

The rearrangement links TRBV5-1 to TRBJ1-1; D call uncertain. Trimming shortened V by 0 bases and J by 1 base, and 13 bases separated the two germline ends. The CDR3 is 16 amino acids. The germline gives CDR1 SGHRS, CDR2 YFSETQ. Here the CDR3 DNA reads TGCGCCAGCAGCTTGGCCAAAACGTCGAAGAACACTGAAGCTTTCTTT. Translation gives CASSLAKTSKNTEAFF.

The rearrangement uses TRBV10-1 and TRBJ1-5; D is ambiguous. Germline V gives CDR1 WNHNN, CDR2 SYGVQD (reference sequence). The CDR3 is made up of 12 amino acids. V was pared by 3 bases and J by 0 bases, with 0 bases between. CDR3 region: CASSDSNQPQHF. CDR3 coding DNA: TGCGCCAGCAGTGATAGCAATCAGCCCCAGCATTTT.

V gene TRBV11-3 combines with J gene TRBJ2-1; the match to TRBD2 covers 7 bases. Trimming at V came to 6 bases and at J to 6 bases, leaving 11 bases not matched to a gene. CDR3 length equals 15 residues. CDR1 is SGHNT, CDR2 YENEEA, per germline. Here the CDR3 reads CASSPGGKSGNEQFF. The CDR3 DNA reads TGTGCCAGCAGTCCCGGGGGGAAAAGCGGCAATGAGCAGTTCTTC.

The CDR3 is CASSFTGSSGNTIYF. The CDR3 nucleotides read TGTGCCAGCAGTTTTACAGGCTCCTCTGGAAACACCATATATTTT. The rearrangement uses TRBV2 and TRBJ1-3, with a possible D match to TRBD1 (5 bases). Trimming left V 5 bases short and J 0 bases short, with 11 bases between. Per the germline V gene, CDR1 is SNHLY and CDR2 is FYNNEI. There are 15 residues in the CDR3.

For the CDR3, the DNA is TGTGCCAGCAGCCCCTTGGGCGGAAACACCATATATTTT. It codes for CASSPLGGNTIYF. This chain joins TRBV27 and TRBJ1-3; D is ambiguous. The length of the CDR3 is 13 residues. Trimming stripped 6 bases from V and 4 bases from J, with 10 bases between. Per the germline V gene, CDR1 is MNHEY and CDR2 is SMNVEV (reference sequence).

V gene TRBV6-4 combines with J gene TRBJ1-2; 7 nucleotides line up with TRBD1. The trim removed 2 bases at V and 4 bases at J, leaving 10 bases unmatched. This CDR3 is 16 amino acids long. Germline assignment: CDR1 MRHNA and CDR2 SNTAGT. CDR3 DNA sequence: TGTGCCAGCAGTGACCATCATATACAGGGGACCTATGGCTACACCTTC. Translating it yields CASSDHHIQGTYGYTF.

Only a few counts were recorded for this clone. The chain recombines TRBV7-3 with TRBJ1-1; TRBD1 is a possible D gene (6 bases). V was trimmed by 5 bases and J by 3 bases, leaving 13 bases between them. CDR1 is SGHTA and CDR2 is FQGTGA in the germline V gene. The CDR3 covers 14 residues. CDR3 loop: CASSTTGIDTEAFF. CDR3 DNA sequence: TGTGCCAGCAGCACCACAGGGATAGACACTGAAGCTTTCTTT.

V is TRBV11-2 and J is TRBJ1-1, with TRBD1 matching 7 bases. CDR1 and CDR2 (germline): SGHAT, FQNNGV. Trimming at V came to 5 bases and at J to 4 bases, leaving 16 bases not matched to a gene. The CDR3 runs to 17 residues. The CDR3 nucleotides are TGTGCCAGCAGCATTCGCCGGGACAGCCTTTTGGGCACTGAAGCTTTCTTT. Amino acids: CASSIRRDSLLGTEAFF.

This chain links TRBV7-6 with TRBJ2-5; 11 bases match TRBD2. Germline V gene data show CDR1 as SGHVS and CDR2 as FNYEAQ. This CDR3 is built from 16 residues. V was pared by 2 bases and J by 1 base, with 3 bases of the junction left unmatched. The CDR3 DNA reads TGTGCCAGCAGCTTAAGTCTAGCGGGGGGCCAAGAGACCCAGTACTTC. This translates into CASSLSLAGGQETQYF. Looking up the rest from reference TRBV7-6 and TRBJ2-5 gives the full variable domain: GAGVSQSPRYKVTKRGQDVALRCDPISGHVSLYWYRQALGQGPEFLTYFNYEAQQDKSGLPNDRFSAERPEGSISTLTIQRTEQRDSAMYRCASSLSLAGGQETQYFGPGTRLLVL.